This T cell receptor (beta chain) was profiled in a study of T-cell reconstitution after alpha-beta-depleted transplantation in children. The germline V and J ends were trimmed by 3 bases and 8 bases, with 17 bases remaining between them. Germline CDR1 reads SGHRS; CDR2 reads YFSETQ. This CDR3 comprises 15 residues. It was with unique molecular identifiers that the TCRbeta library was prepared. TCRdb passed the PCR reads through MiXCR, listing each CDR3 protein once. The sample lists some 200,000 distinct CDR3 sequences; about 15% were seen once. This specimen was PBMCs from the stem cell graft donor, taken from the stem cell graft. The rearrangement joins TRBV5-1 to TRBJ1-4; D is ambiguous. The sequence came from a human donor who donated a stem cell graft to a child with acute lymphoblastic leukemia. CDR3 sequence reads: CASSSLRAPGEKLFF. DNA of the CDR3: TGCGCCAGCAGCTCTCTCCGGGCGCCGGGGGAAAAACTGTTTTTT.